The 29 T cell receptor beta chains in this list originate from one sample, sequenced in a study of response to subunit inactivated influenza vaccine. TCRdb processed the RT-PCR reads anew with MiXCR; each CDR3 protein has one entry. In the table there are about 830,000 distinct CDR3 sequences, less than 20% of which are singletons. This specimen was PBMCs from blood, taken more than 4 days after vaccination. Every receptor here comes from a man aged 50 to 60 who received an inactivated influenza vaccine.

With regard to this clonotype: One junction end does not reproduce the germline sequence, and a read error may be involved. The genes are TRBV24-1 and TRBJ2-5, with TRBD2 matching 13 bases. CDR3 length equals 18 residues. Per germline, CDR1 KGHDR and CDR2 SFDVKD. The CDR3 coding sequence is TGTGCCACCAGTGATCCTTCCGGGACTAGCGGGAACGGAGAGACCCAGTATTTC. It specifies CATSDPSGTSGNGETQYF.

CDR3 sequence (DNA): TGTGCCAGCAGCCAAGGATCGTCGCGGTACTTC. Amino acid sequence: CASSQGSSRYF. The chain combines TRBV3-1 with TRBJ2-7, with D hard to call. Germline V gene data show CDR1 as LGHDT and CDR2 as YNNKEL (reference sequence). CDR3 size: 11 residues. Trimming cost V 1 base and J 12 bases, with 10 bases left between them.

CDR3 DNA: TGTGCCAGCAGCCCGGGTGGCCCAAGCTACGAGCAGTACTTC. Translating gives CASSPGGPSYEQYF. This chain links TRBV3-1 with TRBJ2-7; D unclear. V gave up 4 bases and J gave up 3 bases, with 13 bases separating them. CDR1 LGHDT and CDR2 YNNKEL come from the germline V gene (reference sequence). This CDR3 spans 14 amino acids.

V and J are TRBV20-1 and TRBJ2-3; D assignment may be TRBD1 or TRBD2 (5 bases each). The CDR3 consists of 13 residues. CDR1 is DFQATT, CDR2 SNEGSKA, per germline (reference sequence). Trimming removed 6 bases at V and 5 bases at J, with 15 bases between. The CDR3 is CSALWGSRDTQYF. In DNA form, the CDR3 reads TGCAGTGCGCTCTGGGGGTCACGAGATACGCAGTATTTT.

V is TRBV19 and J is TRBJ2-1; D is possibly TRBD1 or TRBD2 (5 bases each). Germline lookup yields CDR1 LNHDA and CDR2 SQIVND (reference sequence). Trimming took off 3 bases at V and 3 bases at J, with 6 bases between the two ends. The CDR3 length is 13 residues. This CDR3 is CASSMGVYNEQFF. CDR3 coding DNA: TGTGCCAGTAGTATGGGGGTCTACAATGAGCAGTTCTTC. Looking up the rest from reference TRBV19 and TRBJ2-1 gives the full variable domain: DGGITQSPKYLFRKEGQNVTLSCEQNLNHDAMYWYRQDPGQGLRLIYYSQIVNDFQKGDIAEGYSVSREKKESFPLTVTSAQKNPTAFYLCASSMGVYNEQFFGPGTRLTVL.

This chain links TRBV15 with TRBJ2-1, with 9 positions matching TRBD2. CDR1 and CDR2 from the germline V gene are LNHNV and YYDKDF (reference sequence). The length of the CDR3 is 17 residues. Germline trimming cut 5 bases from V and 0 bases from J; bases unmatched to any gene: 8. The chain's CDR3 is CATSPEGLASSYNEQFF. In DNA form, the CDR3 reads TGTGCCACCAGCCCAGAGGGACTAGCTAGCTCCTACAATGAGCAGTTCTTC. Using reference TRBV15 and TRBJ2-1 for the parts outside the CDR3, the full variable domain is DAMVIQNPRYQVTQFGKPVTLSCSQTLNHNVMYWYQQKSSQAPKLLFHYYDKDFNNEADTPDNFQSRRPNTSFCFLDIRSPGLGDTAMYLCATSPEGLASSYNEQFFGPGTRLTVL.

This clonotype came up once. The chain carries TRBV7-3 and TRBJ2-1; D possibly uses TRBD1 or TRBD2 (5 bases each). Germline V gene data show CDR1 as SGHTA and CDR2 as FQGTGA. This CDR3 comprises 15 residues. Trimming removed 5 bases from V and 7 bases from J, with 18 bases in between. The CDR3 loop is CASSRPGTATNEQFF. The DNA for the CDR3 is TGTGCCAGCAGCCGTCCCGGGACCGCGACGAATGAGCAGTTCTTC.

There are many counts of this clonotype. The CDR3 coding sequence is TGCAGTGCTAGAGGGGGGCTTAACACTGAAGCTTTCTTT. Translation: CSARGGLNTEAFF. The chain employs TRBV20-1 and TRBJ1-1; perhaps TRBD1 as D (6 bases). This CDR3 is built from 13 residues. Between the trimmed V and J ends, which lost 1 base and 2 bases, there was a span of 8 bases. Germline V gene sequence: CDR1 DFQATT, CDR2 SNEGSKA (reference sequence).

V and J are TRBV5-1 and TRBJ2-5; 12 nucleotides line up with TRBD2. The germline gives CDR1 SGHRS, CDR2 YFSETQ. Trimming cost V 4 bases and J 3 bases; bases outside gene matches: 4. This CDR3 contains 15 residues. The CDR3 nucleotides read TGCGCCAGCAGCGCTGGACTAGCGGGGAAAGAGACCCAGTACTTC. It translates to CASSAGLAGKETQYF.

This clonotype was recorded at least ten times. This chain uses TRBV4-3 with TRBJ2-7; TRBD1 matches 8 bases. CDR1 LGHNA and CDR2 YSLEER come from the germline V gene. V gave up 5 bases and J gave up 7 bases; unmatched junction bases: 7. The CDR3 sequence is 13 residues long. In DNA, the CDR3 is TGCGCCAGCAGCGAGTGGACAGGGTGGGAGCAGTACTTC. The encoded protein is CASSEWTGWEQYF.

As regards this clonotype: The junction differs from germline at one of its ends, possibly a read error. The J gene is TRBJ2-1, the V gene TRBV4-3; 11 bases fit TRBD2. Germline V gene lookup returns CDR1 LGHNA and CDR2 YSLEER. The CDR3 has 16 amino acids. CDR3 loop: CATSQSRLAGSNEQFF. The DNA for the CDR3 is TGCGCCACCAGCCAGTCGCGACTAGCGGGAAGCAATGAGCAGTTCTTC.

This clonotype was picked up many times. The chain uses TRBV2 and TRBJ2-2, with 7 bases aligning to TRBD1. Germline CDR1 is SNHLY and CDR2 is FYNNEI. The ends lost 3 bases at V and 3 bases at J; junction bases unmatched: 7. The CDR3 contains 16 residues. As DNA, the CDR3 is TGTGCCAGCAGTGATTTGGGGGACAGCTACACCGGGGAGCTGTTTTTT. Residues: CASSDLGDSYTGELFF. The full variable domain, rest sourced from reference TRBV2 and TRBJ2-2, is EPEVTQTPSHQVTQMGQEVILRCVPISNHLYFYWYRQILGQKVEFLVSFYNNEISEKSEIFDDQFSVERPDGSNFTLKIRSTKLEDSAMYFCASSDLGDSYTGELFFGEGSRLTVL.

This clonotype occurred many times. V and J are TRBV2 and TRBJ1-1; D remains ambiguous. The length of the CDR3 is 12 residues. Trimming shortened V by 10 bases and J by 2 bases, and 11 bases separated the two germline ends. Germline V lookup: CDR1 SNHLY, CDR2 FYNNEI. The CDR3 here is CATQQLNTEAFF. In DNA, the CDR3 is TGTGCCACCCAACAGTTAAACACTGAAGCTTTCTTT.

This clonotype showed up many times. V gene TRBV12-3 or TRBV12-4 combines with J gene TRBJ2-7; 8 bases map to TRBD2. V shed 6 bases, J shed 2 bases, and the junction held 6 bases outside the gene matches. This CDR3 has 14 amino acids. CDR3 amino acids: CASSPGGEPYEQYF. CDR3 DNA sequence: TGTGCCAGCAGCCCGGGAGGGGAACCCTACGAGCAGTACTTC.

The chain is built from TRBV6-5 and TRBJ2-5; TRBD1 matches 7 bases. The germline gives CDR1 MNHEY, CDR2 SVGAGI. Germline trimming cut 2 bases from V and 0 bases from J; bases unmatched to any gene: 3. This CDR3 spans 15 amino acids. CDR3 in DNA: TGTGCCAGCAGTTACGCCGGGACAGACCAAGAGACCCAGTACTTC. Protein sequence: CASSYAGTDQETQYF.

This clonotype was found a few times. The rearrangement links TRBV15 to TRBJ2-1; 11 positions match TRBD2. Unmatched junction bases numbered 15, after V lost 3 bases and J lost 5 bases. This CDR3 has 19 amino acids. Germline V lookup: CDR1 LNHNV, CDR2 YYDKDF (reference sequence). CDR3 in DNA: TGTGCCACCAGCAGGGTTCTGGCGGGACTAGCGGTTTGGGACAATGAGCAGTTCTTC. Translation: CATSRVLAGLAVWDNEQFF.

This clonotype was counted between two and nine times. The chain couples TRBV7-2 to TRBJ2-7; TRBD1 matches at 10 bases. Germline V gene lookup returns CDR1 SGHTA and CDR2 FQGNSA. With 1 base clipped from V and 4 bases from J, the junction kept 4 bases outside the gene matches. This CDR3 has 15 residues. The CDR3 loop is CASSLGTGGPYEQYF. The CDR3 DNA sequence: TGTGCCAGCAGCTTAGGGACAGGGGGACCTTACGAGCAGTACTTC. The full variable domain, completed using reference TRBV7-2 and TRBJ2-7, is GAGVSQSPSNKVTEKGKDVELRCDPISGHTALYWYRQSLGQGLEFLIYFQGNSAPDKSGLPSDRFSAERTGGSVSTLTIQRTQQEDSAVYLCASSLGTGGPYEQYFGPGTRLTVT.

This clonotype was counted only a few times. The chain links TRBV10-3 to TRBJ2-7; maybe TRBD2 (5 bases). Germline CDR1 ENHRY, CDR2 SYGVKD. The CDR3 is 16 amino acids. Between the trimmed V and J ends, which lost 3 bases and 0 bases, there was a span of 15 bases. The CDR3 sequence: CAISDYGGTSSYEQYF. The CDR3 DNA reads as TGTGCCATCAGTGATTATGGAGGAACTAGCTCCTACGAGCAGTACTTC.

The sample holds a few counts of this clonotype. The chain carries TRBV7-2 and TRBJ2-2; no clear D. V was trimmed by 0 bases and J by 1 base, leaving 3 bases between them. Germline CDR1 SGHTA, CDR2 FQGNSA. The CDR3 loop spans 14 amino acids. The CDR3 DNA reads TGTGCCAGCAGCTTAGCGGAGAACACCGGGGAGCTGTTTTTT. This codes for CASSLAENTGELFF.

This clonotype was seen only a few times. J is TRBJ2-7 and V is TRBV5-1, with D hard to call. With 0 bases removed from V and 1 base from J, the gap between germline ends came to 8 bases. Germline lookup yields CDR1 SGHRS and CDR2 YFSETQ. This CDR3 region has 14 residues. In nucleotides, the CDR3 is TGCGCCAGCAGCTTGGCGGATTTTTCCTACGAGCAGTACTTC. Protein: CASSLADFSYEQYF.

This chain connects TRBV5-1 to TRBJ2-5; D remains unclear. Germline V CDR1 and CDR2: SGHRS, YFSETQ. The V end was cut by 2 bases, the J end by 3 bases, with 8 bases between. CDR3 length equals 13 residues. The CDR3 sequence is CASSFGPEETQYF. CDR3 sequence (DNA): TGCGCCAGCAGCTTTGGGCCTGAAGAGACCCAGTACTTC. The full variable domain, completed using reference TRBV5-1 and TRBJ2-5, is KAGVTQTPRYLIKTRGQQVTLSCSPISGHRSVSWYQQTPGQGLQFLFEYFSETQRNKGNFPGRFSGRQFSNSRSEMNVSTLELGDSALYLCASSFGPEETQYFGPGTRLLVL.

A few counts support this clonotype. CDR3 bases: TGTGCCAGTGTAAACGTGGCTGAGGATACGCAGTATTTT. Translation: CASVNVAEDTQYF. J is TRBJ2-3 and V is TRBV7-9; D gene unclear. CDR3 size: 13 residues. Deletions cut 9 bases from V and 6 bases from J, with 16 bases between. CDR1 is SEHNR and CDR2 is FQNEAQ in the germline V gene (reference sequence).

This clonotype came up a few times. The rearrangement joins TRBV6-2 or TRBV6-3 to TRBJ1-1; maybe TRBD1 (6 bases). The CDR3 spans 16 residues. The germline gives CDR1 MNHEY, CDR2 SVGEGT. V was pared by 2 bases and J by 0 bases, with 13 bases between. The CDR3 spells CASSYQSRTVNTEAFF. The CDR3 region has the DNA TGTGCCAGCAGTTACCAATCCAGGACAGTGAACACTGAAGCTTTCTTT.

The CDR3 nucleotides are TGTGCCAGCAGCGCGGGACCTCGGGGTGGGTCAGCCAAAAACATTCAGTACTTC. Translation: CASSAGPRGGSAKNIQYF. The rearrangement joins TRBV9 to TRBJ2-4; tentatively, D is TRBD1 or TRBD2 (5 bases each). Deletions cut 3 bases from V and 0 bases from J, with 19 bases between. CDR3 length: 18 residues. Germline V gives CDR1 SGDLS, CDR2 YYNGEE.

The chain couples TRBV29-1 to TRBJ2-1; TRBD2 aligns across 14 bases. CDR1 is SQVTM and CDR2 is ANQGSEA in the germline V gene. Trimming at V came to 4 bases and at J to 9 bases, leaving 5 bases not matched to a gene. The CDR3 sequence is 14 residues long. The DNA for the CDR3 is TGCAGCGTTGGGGGACTAGCGGGGGTTCTTGAGCAGTTCTTC. As protein: CSVGGLAGVLEQFF.

This chain links TRBV18 with TRBJ2-2; 7 bases are shared with TRBD1. J was trimmed by 2 bases and V by 4 bases; bases with no gene match: 4. Germline CDR1 and CDR2: KGHSH and LQKENI. This CDR3 region has 15 residues. Here the CDR3 reads CASSQGQRNTGELFF. As DNA, the CDR3 is TGTGCCAGCTCACAGGGACAGAGAAACACCGGGGAGCTGTTTTTT.

The table lists this clonotype with many counts. V is TRBV7-9 and J is TRBJ1-1, with TRBD1 matching over 9 bases. The CDR3 is made up of 17 amino acids. The V gene's germline CDR1 is SEHNR and CDR2 FQNEAQ (reference sequence). Trimming at V came to 0 bases and at J to 1 base, leaving 6 bases not matched to a gene. CDR3 in amino acids: CASSLAWGQGTNTEAFF. CDR3 sequence (DNA): TGTGCCAGCAGCTTAGCTTGGGGACAGGGCACGAACACTGAAGCTTTCTTT.

This clonotype was recorded at least ten times. This rearrangement joins TRBV6-1 to TRBJ1-6; no clear D. The CDR3 has 17 residues. V was clipped by 1 base and J by 8 bases, with 18 bases between them. The germline V gene encodes CDR1 MNHNS and CDR2 SASEGT. DNA for the CDR3: TGTGCCAGCAGTGAAGTTATGGGCTCCGGGCCATATTCACCCCTCCACTTT. Its translation is CASSEVMGSGPYSPLHF.

This clonotype was counted between two and nine times. The chain has TRBV4-1 and TRBJ2-1; D is ambiguous. Trimming removed 0 bases at V and 8 bases at J, with 8 bases between. CDR3 length: 13 amino acids. Germline CDR1 MGHRA, CDR2 YSYEKL. CDR3 nucleotide sequence: TGCGCCAGCAGCCAAGATACGGATTATGAGCAGTTCTTC. Amino acids: CASSQDTDYEQFF.